This is a list of T cell receptor beta chains from one sample in a study of T cell responses to AZD1222 COVID-19 vaccine. Sequencing used immunoSEQ multiplex PCR; TCRdb keeps in-frame clones, though not all of them. In the table there are 90,000 to 95,000 clones, roughly nine tenths of which are singletons. Source: peripheral blood, taken on day 0 of AZD1222 vaccination. These receptor sequences come from an adult in good health. The CDR3 runs from the conserved cysteine through the conserved F or W. The D gene is left open where the match is weak. Where a row states a size, it is once, few, many or the class of an expanded clone; other rows omit it.

CASSLSLPGYSETQYF	TGTGCCAGCAGTTTATCGCTTCCAGGGTATTCAGAGACCCAGTACTTC	TRBV27	TRBJ2-5	-	-
CASSLEGPNTEAFF	TGTGCCAGCAGCTTAGAAGGTCCGAACACTGAAGCTTTCTTT	TRBV7-9	TRBJ1-1	-	-
CASSLRENGNTIYF	TGTGCCAGCAGTTTACGGGAGAACGGAAACACCATATATTTT	TRBV27	TRBJ1-3	-	-
CASSRQGAVGNEQFF	TGTGCCAGCAGCCGACAGGGGGCGGTTGGGAATGAGCAGTTCTTC	TRBV11-3	TRBJ2-1	-	TRBD1
CASTAWGGNQPQHF	TGTGCCAGCACGGCCTGGGGGGGCAATCAGCCCCAGCATTTT	TRBV5-8	TRBJ1-5	-	-
CATTERTNYGYTF	TGTGCCACCACAGAACGGACTAACTATGGCTACACCTTC	TRBV19	TRBJ1-2	once	-
CASSKGTSGNEQFF	TGTGCCAGCAGCAAAGGGACTAGCGGCAATGAGCAGTTCTTC	TRBV21-1	TRBJ2-1	-	-
CASSKDRVDYNSPLHF	TGCGCCAGCAGCAAGGACAGGGTCGACTATAATTCACCCCTCCACTTT	TRBV5-1	TRBJ1-6	-	TRBD1
CATSDLTLTGTYTYNEQFF	TGTGCCACCAGTGACCTCACTCTTACCGGGACTTACACCTACAATGAGCAGTTCTTC	TRBV24-1	TRBJ2-1	-	-
CASSYYPGTYGYTF	TGTGCCAGCAGTTACTATCCCGGAACCTATGGCTACACCTTC	TRBV6-2/TRBV6-3	TRBJ1-2	-	-
CASSQYLGLSDGYTF	TGTGCCAGCAGCCAATATCTAGGATTGTCGGATGGCTACACCTTC	TRBV3-1/TRBV3-2	TRBJ1-2	few	-
CASSFYSFPTGSYGANVLTF	TGCGCCAGCAGCTTTTATAGTTTTCCGACAGGGAGTTATGGGGCCAACGTCCTGACTTTC	TRBV5-1	TRBJ2-6	-	TRBD1
CASSLGDRDGEAFF	TGCGCCAGCAGCTTAGGGGACCGGGACGGTGAAGCTTTCTTT	TRBV5-1	TRBJ1-1	-	-
CASSQVAGGDSPLHF	TGTGCCAGCAGCCAAGTGGCAGGGGGCGATTCACCCCTCCACTTT	TRBV16	TRBJ1-6	-	TRBD1
CASSIQGGAGQPQHF	TGTGCCAGTAGTATTCAAGGAGGAGCGGGTCAGCCCCAGCATTTT	TRBV19	TRBJ1-5	-	-
CASSQDPGYGYTF	TGTGCCAGCAGCCAAGATCCAGGCTATGGCTACACCTTC	TRBV14	TRBJ1-2	-	-
CASSYGRLSEKLFF	TGTGCCAGCAGTTACGGCAGACTTTCAGAAAAACTGTTTTTT	TRBV6-2/TRBV6-3	TRBJ1-4	-	-
CASSLAGGAGNTIYF	TGCGCCAGCAGCTTGGCCGGGGGCGCTGGAAACACCATATATTTT	TRBV5-1	TRBJ1-3	-	-
CASSQVWWREGPGDTQYF	TGTGCCAGCAGCCAAGTTTGGTGGCGGGAGGGCCCCGGGGATACGCAGTATTTT	TRBV3-1/TRBV3-2	TRBJ2-3	-	TRBD2
CASSLRSEGNYGYTF	TGCGCCAGCAGCTTGCGTTCCGAGGGGAACTATGGCTACACCTTC	TRBV5-1	TRBJ1-2	-	-
CASSSTGMGEKLFF	TGTGCCAGCAGCTCGACAGGGATGGGGGAAAAACTGTTTTTT	TRBV7-2	TRBJ1-4	-	TRBD1
CASSSQRGSLTPQHF	TGTGCCAGTAGCTCCCAGCGCGGATCCCTCACGCCCCAGCATTTT	TRBV19	TRBJ1-5	few	-
CSVAGVSTDTQYF	TGCAGCGTTGCCGGGGTGAGCACAGATACGCAGTATTTT	TRBV29-1	TRBJ2-3	-	-
CASSLDGGRGDTQYF	TGTGCCAGCAGCTTAGACGGGGGGCGCGGAGATACGCAGTATTTT	TRBV7-6	TRBJ2-3	-	-
CASSFRVTNEKLFF	TGTGCCAGCAGCTTCAGGGTTACTAATGAAAAACTGTTTTTT	TRBV7-9	TRBJ1-4	once	-
CASSLVGTGGISPLHF	TGTGCCAGCAGCTTAGTAGGGACAGGGGGGATTTCACCCCTCCACTTT	TRBV7-2	TRBJ1-6	-	TRBD1
CASSSPGLPEAFF	TGTGCCAGCAGTTCACCGGGACTCCCTGAAGCTTTCTTT	TRBV12-3/TRBV12-4	TRBJ1-1	-	-
CASSLERGGGAFF	TGCGCCAGCAGCTTGGAACGGGGTGGAGGGGCTTTCTTT	TRBV5-1	TRBJ1-1	-	-
CASSQLRLPDTQYF	TGTGCCAGCAGCCAGCTTCGACTACCAGATACGCAGTATTTT	TRBV3-1/TRBV3-2	TRBJ2-3	-	-
CAALTSGGFNEQFF	TGTGCTGCGTTGACTAGCGGGGGGTTCAATGAGCAGTTCTTC	TRBV12-5	TRBJ2-1	once	TRBD2
CASSPRTVGYGYTF	TGTGCCAGCAGCCCACGGACGGTGGGGTATGGCTACACCTTC	TRBV7-3	TRBJ1-2	-	-
CASSVEGYEQYF	TGTGCCAGCAGCGTAGAGGGGTACGAGCAGTACTTC	TRBV9	TRBJ2-7	-	-
CSRTGNTEAFF	TGCTCGAGGACGGGGAACACTGAAGCTTTCTTT	TRBV20-1	TRBJ1-1	-	-